The rows below give T cell receptor beta chains drawn from one sample of a study of blood T cells in healthy people across ages. Via MiXCR, TCRdb re-called the 5' RACE reads, giving one row per CDR3 protein. The profile covers roughly 560,000 distinct CDR3 sequences, with nearly 25% appearing a single time and approximately 8.7% taken by the ten largest. The same sample was also studied in work on T cells of mothers and their children.

Sequencing input: blood. These receptors all stem from a boy aged 5-17 years in good health. Both conserved end residues are part of each CDR3. A D gene is named only where the DNA matches it firmly. The listing skips clone size in some rows; elsewhere it reads once, few, many or a size class.

size: .; length: 15; D: .; V: TRBV7-3; J: TRBJ1-6; DNA: TGTGCCAGCAGCTTAAGTGGCGGGGTTAATTCACCCCTCCACTTT; CDR3: CASSLSGGVNSPLHF
size: once; length: 13; D: .; V: TRBV9; J: TRBJ2-3; DNA: TGTGCCAGCAGCGCGACTTTCACAGATACGCAGTATTTT; CDR3: CASSATFTDTQYF
size: .; length: 14; D: TRBD1; V: TRBV19; J: TRBJ2-3; DNA: TGTGCCAGTAGGCAGGGGGCGGCGGCTGATACGCAGTATTTT; CDR3: CASRQGAAADTQYF
size: .; length: 13; D: .; V: TRBV12-3/TRBV12-4; J: TRBJ2-7; DNA: TGTGCCAGCGGGCAGGGGAATTACTACGAGCAGTACTTC; CDR3: CASGQGNYYEQYF
size: .; length: 14; D: .; V: TRBV7-2; J: TRBJ1-5; DNA: TGTGCCAGCAGCTTAGGTCCAGGCAATCAGCCCCGGCATTTT; CDR3: CASSLGPGNQPRHF
size: few; length: 13; D: .; V: TRBV5-1; J: TRBJ2-7; DNA: TGCGCCAGCAGCTTGGGAGAGCACGACGAGCAGTACTTC; CDR3: CASSLGEHDEQYF
size: few; length: 16; D: .; V: TRBV6-2/TRBV6-3; J: TRBJ2-3; DNA: TGTGCCAGCAGCAATGCGGGGACGGCAGGGACAGATACGCAGTATTTT; CDR3: CASSNAGTAGTDTQYF
size: .; length: 14; D: TRBD1; V: TRBV6-1; J: TRBJ1-5; DNA: TGTGCCAGCAGTAAACGGACAGGGGTACGGCCCCAGCATTTT; CDR3: CASSKRTGVRPQHF
size: .; length: 11; D: .; V: TRBV29-1; J: TRBJ2-1; DNA: TGCAGCGGTCACAGGTACAATGAGCAGTTCTTC; CDR3: CSGHRYNEQFF
size: .; length: 12; D: TRBD2; V: TRBV20-1; J: TRBJ2-5; DNA: TGCAGTGCAAGTCTCGGGGGGGAGACCCAGTACTTC; CDR3: CSASLGGETQYF
size: few; length: 13; D: TRBD2; V: TRBV20-1; J: TRBJ2-1; DNA: TGCAGTGCTAGGGGAGGGAGTGGTAATGAGCAGTTCTTC; CDR3: CSARGGSGNEQFF
size: .; length: 18; D: TRBD2; V: TRBV28; J: TRBJ2-5; DNA: TGTGCCAGCAGCTATGGCCGGAGGAGCGGGGGGTCTCAAGAGACCCAGTACTTC; CDR3: CASSYGRRSGGSQETQYF
size: .; length: 15; D: .; V: TRBV5-6; J: TRBJ1-1; DNA: TGTGCCAGCAGCTTTTGGAAGGGGCCGAACACTGAAGCTTCCTTT; CDR3: CASSFWKGPNTEASF
size: few; length: 16; D: .; V: TRBV29-1; J: TRBJ2-1; DNA: TGCAGCGTTGAAGTTTTCGGGGATAGGGGAGTGGATGAGCAGTTCTTC; CDR3: CSVEVFGDRGVDEQFF
size: .; length: 15; D: TRBD2; V: TRBV29-1; J: TRBJ2-1; DNA: TGCAGCGTTGAAATAGCGGGGGGTTCCGACAATGAGCAGTTCTTC; CDR3: CSVEIAGGSDNEQFF
size: few; length: 14; D: TRBD1; V: TRBV28; J: TRBJ1-2; DNA: TGTGCCAGCAGGTCCAGGGGGCCGACCTATGGCTACACCTTC; CDR3: CASRSRGPTYGYTF
size: .; length: 16; D: TRBD1; V: TRBV6-5; J: TRBJ1-2; DNA: TGTGCCAGCAGTTATCGACGGACAGGGCCTAACTATGGCTACACCTTC; CDR3: CASSYRRTGPNYGYTF
size: .; length: 15; D: .; V: TRBV12-3/TRBV12-4; J: TRBJ2-7; DNA: TGTGCCAGCAGCTTTGACGGCTACAGCCCCTACGAGCAGTACTTC; CDR3: CASSFDGYSPYEQYF
size: .; length: 15; D: TRBD1; V: TRBV28; J: TRBJ2-1; DNA: TGTGCCAGCAGTTTGGTCCTCCCAGGGGGAAATGAGCAGTTCTTC; CDR3: CASSLVLPGGNEQFF
size: few; length: 14; D: TRBD1; V: TRBV24-1; J: TRBJ1-4; DNA: TGTGCCACCAGTGATGACAGGGACGATGAAAAACTGTTTTTT; CDR3: CATSDDRDDEKLFF
size: .; length: 12; D: .; V: TRBV7-9; J: TRBJ2-7; DNA: TGTGCCAGCAGCGCTGGGGGTTTCGAGCAGTACTTC; CDR3: CASSAGGFEQYF
size: .; length: 13; D: .; V: TRBV12-3/TRBV12-4; J: TRBJ2-2; DNA: TGTGCCAGCAACCGTAGACTTGGCGGGGAGCTGTTTTTT; CDR3: CASNRRLGGELFF
size: .; length: 14; D: .; V: TRBV18; J: TRBJ2-5; DNA: TGTGCCAGCTCACCACTAGATCGGCAAGAGACCCAGTACTTC; CDR3: CASSPLDRQETQYF
size: few; length: 16; D: .; V: TRBV9; J: TRBJ2-1; DNA: TGTGCCAGCAGCTACCTCCTTGGGGGCTCCTACAATGAGCAGTTCTTC; CDR3: CASSYLLGGSYNEQFF
size: .; length: 11; D: .; V: TRBV3-1; J: TRBJ1-2; DNA: TGTGCCACAGGAAACAGTTATGGCTACACCTTC; CDR3: CATGNSYGYTF
size: few; length: 14; D: TRBD2; V: TRBV4-3; J: TRBJ2-5; DNA: TGCACCTCAGCTAGAGCGGGAGGGAGAGAGACCCAGTACTTC; CDR3: CTSARAGGRETQYF
size: .; length: 16; D: TRBD1; V: TRBV6-2/TRBV6-3; J: TRBJ2-1; DNA: TGTGCCAGCAGCCTTGGTCCGGGACAGAGCTACAATGAGCAGTTCTTC; CDR3: CASSLGPGQSYNEQFF
size: few; length: 15; D: .; V: TRBV7-2; J: TRBJ2-5; DNA: TGTGCCAGCAGCTCCGCGGCGGGGAGTTCAGAGACCCAGTACTTC; CDR3: CASSSAAGSSETQYF
size: few; length: 15; D: .; V: TRBV27; J: TRBJ1-2; DNA: TGTGCCAGCACCACCGGGGGAGGGTCTGGCTATGGCTACACCTTC; CDR3: CASTTGGGSGYGYTF
size: .; length: 19; D: TRBD1; V: TRBV4-3; J: TRBJ2-6; DNA: TGCGCCAGCAGCCAAGATCGGGGACAGGGAATCTCTGGGGGCAACGTCCTGACTTTC; CDR3: CASSQDRGQGISGGNVLTF
size: few; length: 20; D: TRBD1; V: TRBV11-3; J: TRBJ1-4; DNA: TGTGCCAGCAGCTTAGATTCCCCGGGACAGGGCGGCACAACTAATGAAAAACTGTTTTTT; CDR3: CASSLDSPGQGGTTNEKLFF